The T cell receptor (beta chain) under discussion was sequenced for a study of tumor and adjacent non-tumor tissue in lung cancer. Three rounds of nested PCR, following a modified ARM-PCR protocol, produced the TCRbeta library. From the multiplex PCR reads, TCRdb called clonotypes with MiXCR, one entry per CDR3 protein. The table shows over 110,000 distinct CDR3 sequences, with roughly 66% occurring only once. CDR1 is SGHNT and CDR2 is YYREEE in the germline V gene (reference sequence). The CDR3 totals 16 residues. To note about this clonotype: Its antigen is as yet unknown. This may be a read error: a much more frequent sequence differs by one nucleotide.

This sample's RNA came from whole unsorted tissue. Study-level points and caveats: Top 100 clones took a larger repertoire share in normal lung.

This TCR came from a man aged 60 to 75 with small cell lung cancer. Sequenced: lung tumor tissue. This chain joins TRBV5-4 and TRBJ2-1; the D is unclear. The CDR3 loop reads CASNLELAATYNEQFF. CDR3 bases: TGTGCCAGCAACTTGGAACTGGCGGCAACCTACAATGAGCAGTTCTTC. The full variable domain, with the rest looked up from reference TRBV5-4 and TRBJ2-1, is ETGVTQSPTHLIKTRGQQVTLRCSSQSGHNTVSWYQQALGQGPQFIFQYYREEENGRGNFPPRFSGLQFPNYSSELNVNALELDDSALYLCASNLELAATYNEQFFGPGTRLTVL.